The T cell receptor (beta chain) under discussion was sequenced for a study of control samples from healthy donors and cancer patients. V trimming: 5 bases; J trimming: 2 bases; junction bases outside the gene matches: 21. Germline loops: CDR1 SEHNR, CDR2 FQNEAQ (reference sequence). This CDR3 is built from 19 residues. The repertoire was sequenced with immunoSEQ multiplex PCR; TCRdb's copy has only in-frame clones and lacks some. The sample holds around 120,000 clones, 80% to 95% seen once. The genes are TRBV7-9 and TRBJ2-7; TRBD1 matches 7 bases. The sequence came from a woman between 18 and 29 years old in good health. Sequencing used blood. The CDR3 protein is CASSPRPTTGATSPYEQYF. The CDR3 nucleotides are TGTGCCAGCAGCCCGAGACCCACAACAGGGGCCACTTCTCCCTACGAGCAGTACTTC.